A single T cell receptor (beta chain) is shown here with its context. Its antigen is currently unknown. A read error may explain this, as a much larger clone is one base away. This specimen comes from a study of molecular identifiers for immune sequencing clone quantification. Study at large: The replicate experiment used RNA from roughly 21,000 or 96,000 naive CD8 cells. This RNA was split into five aliquots, and four of them were sequenced. Findings and caveats of the study: Detectable among roughly 1 million naive cells, according to reports, was Jurkat TCR RNA spiked in from one cell.

The CDR3 is 15 residues long. In germline, CDR1 is LGHNA, CDR2 YSLEER. The V gene lost 4 bases and the J gene lost 0 bases, with 13 bases spanning the gap. It was with previously described methods and listed TCR primers that bulk TCR libraries were made. TCRdb reanalysed the PCR reads using MiXCR and keeps one entry per CDR3 protein. This table has tens of thousands of distinct CDR3 sequences, around a quarter appearing once. The clonotype comes from a human donor in good health. Some libraries in this study had Jurkat cell RNA spiked in. This chain links TRBV4-3 with TRBJ2-7, with D perhaps matching TRBD1 (6 bases). Sequenced input: naive CD8+ T cells from blood, with Jurkat cell RNA spiked in. Stated subset: FACS-sorted CD8+CD4-CCR7+CD45RA+ naive T cells. The CDR3: CASSPRQASSYEQYF. The CDR3 DNA reads as TGCGCCAGCAGCCCGCGACAGGCGAGCTCCTACGAGCAGTACTTC.